Each of the 29 T cell receptor beta chains below was sequenced from the same sample in a study of PD-1 blockade in classical Hodgkin lymphoma. Libraries were prepared by immunoSEQ multiplex PCR; TCRdb keeps only in-frame clonotypes and omits some of them. The data hold approximately 51,000 clones, with around 78% observed a single time. Each patient experienced a relapse that followed autologous stem cell transplantation, and brentuximab vedotin exposure varied. The sequenced sample was peripheral blood mononuclear cells (PBMCs), obtained before the second cycle of nivolumab. Source of these receptors: a human donor with classical Hodgkin lymphoma.

The V and J genes are TRBV19 and TRBJ1-2, with a weak D call TRBD1 (5 bases). Germline values: CDR1 LNHDA, CDR2 SQIVND (reference sequence). The CDR3 has 13 amino acids. Trimming took off 6 bases at V and 4 bases at J, with 12 bases between the two ends. CDR3 in DNA: TGTGCCAGTAGCCCACGGGGGGGCTATGGCTACACCTTC. Encoded protein: CASSPRGGYGYTF.

The chain joins TRBV7-9 to TRBJ1-1, with a possible D match to TRBD1 (6 bases). Germline V gene data show CDR1 as SEHNR and CDR2 as FQNEAQ (reference sequence). The CDR3 is 16 residues long. The V end lost 4 bases, the J end lost 0 bases, and 15 bases lay between the germline ends. The chain's CDR3 is CASSSQTGFVNTEAFF. In DNA, the CDR3 is TGTGCCAGCAGCTCCCAAACAGGGTTTGTGAACACTGAAGCTTTCTTT.

This chain connects TRBV5-8 to TRBJ1-5; no clear D. The V end was cut by 5 bases, the J end by 4 bases, with 10 bases between. CDR1 SGHTS and CDR2 YDEGEE come from the germline V gene. This CDR3 spans 13 amino acids. CDR3 bases: TGTGCCAGCAGTCCTGTTTGGAATCAGCCCCAGCATTTT. This translates into CASSPVWNQPQHF.

This chain links TRBV28 with TRBJ2-5; 7 bases are shared with TRBD1. After removal of 6 bases from V and 5 bases from J, the junction contained 3 bases not matched to a gene. Germline lookup yields CDR1 MDHEN and CDR2 SYDVKM. The CDR3 sequence is 12 residues long. The CDR3: CASRRQGETQYF. In DNA, the CDR3 is TGTGCCAGCAGACGACAGGGTGAGACCCAGTACTTC. Based on the CDR3 plus reference TRBV28 and TRBJ2-5, the full variable domain is DVKVTQSSRYLVKRTGEKVFLECVQDMDHENMFWYRQDPGLGLRLIYFSYDVKMKEKGDIPEGYSVSREKKERFSLILESASTNQTSMYLCASRRQGETQYFGPGTRLLVL.

The chain combines TRBV7-9 with TRBJ2-2; D uncertain. Trimming left V 1 base short and J 4 bases short, with 7 bases between. CDR1 is SEHNR and CDR2 is FQNEAQ in the germline V gene (reference sequence). This CDR3 is built from 14 residues. Written as DNA, the CDR3 is TGTGCCAGCAGCTTAGTAAGGGCCACCGGGGAGCTGTTTTTT. Protein product: CASSLVRATGELFF.

This chain joins TRBV7-2 and TRBJ2-7, with D possibly matching TRBD2 (5 bases). In germline, CDR1 is SGHTA, CDR2 FQGNSA. The CDR3 has 14 residues. Trimming stripped 2 bases from V and 2 bases from J, with 10 bases between. CDR3 loop: CASSLSGGAYEQYF. Written as DNA, the CDR3 is TGTGCCAGCAGCTTAAGCGGCGGAGCCTACGAGCAGTACTTC.

This clone appeared many times. The chain couples TRBV30 to TRBJ1-5, with TRBD1 identical over 8 bases. The V segment lost 2 bases and the J segment 5 bases; nucleotides outside the gene matches: 5. The CDR3 has 14 amino acids. Germline V lookup: CDR1 GTSNPN, CDR2 SVGIG (reference sequence). The CDR3 loop reads CAWSRQGSHQPQHF. As DNA, the CDR3 is TGTGCCTGGAGTAGACAGGGGAGCCATCAGCCCCAGCATTTT.

This chain connects TRBV9 to TRBJ2-3; TRBD2 matches at 8 bases. CDR1 SGDLS and CDR2 YYNGEE come from the germline V gene. The CDR3 sequence is 15 residues long. Trimming cost V 0 bases and J 5 bases; bases outside gene matches: 5. CDR3 bases: TGTGCCAGCAGCGTAGAATCTAGCGGGTTAGATACGCAGTATTTT. Amino acid sequence: CASSVESSGLDTQYF.

The genes are TRBV6-6 and TRBJ2-2; 8 positions match TRBD1. The CDR3 is 14 residues long. The ends lost 5 bases at V and 9 bases at J; junction bases unmatched: 8. Germline CDR1 reads MNHNY; CDR2 reads SVGAGI (reference sequence). The CDR3 here is CASSTTQGARELFF. The CDR3 region has the DNA TGTGCCAGCAGTACGACTCAGGGGGCTCGGGAGCTGTTTTTT.

As regards this clone: This CDR3 is also generated by other DNA sequences in the sample. This rearrangement joins TRBV18 to TRBJ2-7; perhaps TRBD1 as D (6 bases). Trimming pared 3 bases from V and 0 bases from J, leaving 9 bases between. From germline, CDR1 is KGHSH and CDR2 LQKENI. This CDR3 has 14 residues. CDR3: CASSPQGSSYEQYF. CDR3 nucleotides: TGTGCCAGCTCACCGCAGGGGAGCTCCTACGAGCAGTACTTC. Together with reference TRBV18 and TRBJ2-7, the CDR3 gives the full variable domain: NAGVMQNPRHLVRRRGQEARLRCSPMKGHSHVYWYRQLPEEGLKFMVYLQKENIIDESGMPKERFSAEFPKEGPSILRIQQVVRGDSAAYFCASSPQGSSYEQYFGPGTRLTVT.

V gene TRBV6-5 combines with J gene TRBJ1-2; D may be TRBD1 (5 bases). V dropped 0 bases and J dropped 4 bases, with 15 bases sitting between them. CDR3 length equals 16 residues. Germline V CDR1 and CDR2: MNHEY, SVGAGI. CDR3 sequence reads: CASSYSQGWVSYGYTF. As DNA, the CDR3 is TGTGCCAGCAGTTACTCGCAGGGTTGGGTGAGCTATGGCTACACCTTC.

This chain links TRBV6-4 with TRBJ2-2; TRBD1 agrees at 7 bases. The CDR3 covers 14 residues. V gave up 5 bases and J gave up 15 bases; unmatched junction bases: 15. The germline V gene has CDR1 MRHNA and CDR2 SNTAGT. The CDR3: CASSPSRGTADMFF. Written as DNA, the CDR3 is TGTGCCAGCAGTCCCAGTAGGGGGACAGCGGATATGTTTTTT.

The chain combines TRBV6-5 with TRBJ1-1, with 8 bases aligning to TRBD1. Trimming removed 2 bases from V and 5 bases from J; junction bases left unmatched: 4. Germline CDR1 is MNHEY and CDR2 is SVGAGI. This CDR3 is 14 amino acids long. Here the CDR3 reads CASSYGTGGTEAFF. The DNA of the CDR3 is TGTGCCAGCAGTTACGGGACAGGCGGAACTGAAGCTTTCTTT.

This sequence joins TRBV19 and TRBJ2-7, with 7 bases that match TRBD1. The germline gives CDR1 LNHDA, CDR2 SQIVND (reference sequence). The length of the CDR3 is 14 residues. With 3 bases clipped from V and 2 bases from J, the junction kept 4 bases outside the gene matches. CDR3 DNA: TGTGCCAGTAGTATTAACGGACAGGCCTACGAGCAGTACTTC. It is translated as CASSINGQAYEQYF.

V usage is TRBV30 and J usage is TRBJ2-6; D uncertain. Germline-derived CDR1 and CDR2 are GTSNPN and SVGIG (reference sequence). The CDR3 totals 14 residues. V lost 1 base, J lost 4 bases, and 8 bases lay in between. The CDR3 region is CAWSAAGGANVLTF. In DNA form, the CDR3 reads TGTGCCTGGAGTGCCGCAGGCGGGGCCAACGTCCTGACTTTC. The full variable domain, completed using reference TRBV30 and TRBJ2-6, is SQTIHQWPATLVQPVGSPLSLECTVEGTSNPNLYWYRQAAGRGLQLLFYSVGIGQISSEVPQNLSASRPQDRQFILSSKKLLLSDSGFYLCAWSAAGGANVLTFGAGSRLTVL.

The CDR3 DNA reads as TGCGCCAGCAGCCTACAGGGGGTTACTGAAGCTTTCTTT. This sequence encodes CASSLQGVTEAFF. The rearrangement uses TRBV4-1 and TRBJ1-1, with 8 nucleotides matching TRBD1. The CDR3 totals 13 residues. CDR1 MGHRA and CDR2 YSYEKL come from the germline V gene. With V trimmed by 4 bases and J by 5 bases, 3 bases remained unmatched.

The V and J genes are TRBV7-3 and TRBJ2-7; TRBD2 aligns across 10 bases. There are 17 residues in the CDR3. V lost 1 base and J lost 0; bases outside the gene matches: 6. CDR1 and CDR2 (germline): SGHTA, FQGTGA. DNA of the CDR3: TGTGCCAGCAGCTTAAGGCGGTCTAGCGGGAGCTCCTACGAGCAGTACTTC. It specifies CASSLRRSSGSSYEQYF. The entire variable domain, with the rest obtained from reference TRBV7-3 and TRBJ2-7, is as follows: GAGVSQTPSNKVTEKGKYVELRCDPISGHTALYWYRQSLGQGPEFLIYFQGTGAADDSGLPNDRFFAVRPEGSVSTLKIQRTERGDSAVYLCASSLRRSSGSSYEQYFGPGTRLTVT.

The chain combines TRBV6-5 with TRBJ1-1, with D perhaps matching TRBD1 (6 bases). There are 13 residues in the CDR3. V lost 7 bases and J 3 bases, leaving 12 bases between the germline ends. Germline V gene sequence: CDR1 MNHEY, CDR2 SVGAGI. CDR3 sequence: CASTHREDTEAFF. The CDR3 bases are TGTGCCAGCACTCACAGGGAAGACACTGAAGCTTTCTTT.

The chain links TRBV7-8 to TRBJ2-1; 7 nucleotides match TRBD1. The CDR3 sequence is 17 residues long. CDR1 and CDR2 from the germline V gene are SGHVS and FQNEAQ. The V segment lost 2 bases and the J segment 0 bases; nucleotides outside the gene matches: 7. The CDR3 nucleotides are TGTGCCAGCAGCTTAACCCCGACAGGGAGCTCCTACAATGAGCAGTTCTTC. Protein sequence: CASSLTPTGSSYNEQFF.

The chain employs TRBV20-1 and TRBJ2-1, with D possibly TRBD1 on 6 matching bases. In germline, CDR1 is DFQATT, CDR2 SNEGSKA (reference sequence). Deletions cut 4 bases from V and 5 bases from J, with 6 bases between. The CDR3 length is 11 residues. The DNA of the CDR3 is TGCAGTGCTAACAGGGACAATGAGCAGTTCTTC. Translated, it gives CSANRDNEQFF.

This clone was observed a single time. V is TRBV5-1 and J is TRBJ2-7; TRBD1 matches 10 bases. The germline CDR1 and CDR2 sequences are SGHRS and YFSETQ. There are 17 residues in the CDR3. V trimming: 4 bases; J trimming: 6 bases; junction bases outside the gene matches: 16. CDR3 amino acids: CASSPRTWGDRGLEQYF. CDR3 coding DNA: TGCGCCAGCAGCCCCCGAACGTGGGGGGACAGGGGTCTCGAGCAGTACTTC.

The gene calls are TRBV14 and TRBJ2-1; possibly TRBD1 or TRBD2 for D (6 bases each). Trimming removed 8 bases at V and 2 bases at J, with 10 bases between. CDR3 length equals 13 residues. Germline V gene sequence: CDR1 SGHDN, CDR2 FVKESK. Here the CDR3 reads CASRRGAYNEQFF. CDR3 DNA sequence: TGTGCCAGCCGAAGGGGGGCCTACAATGAGCAGTTCTTC.

Only a few counts were recorded for this clone. This rearrangement joins TRBV9 to TRBJ2-1, with 10 bases aligning to TRBD2. Germline lookup yields CDR1 SGDLS and CDR2 YYNGEE. This CDR3 comprises 17 residues. V lost 1 base, J lost 2 bases, and 6 bases stayed unmatched. CDR3 coding DNA: TGTGCCAGCAGCGTACGGCCCGGGACTAGCGCCTACAATGAGCAGTTCTTC. It translates to CASSVRPGTSAYNEQFF.

The rearrangement joins TRBV11-2 to TRBJ1-2, with 8 nucleotides matching TRBD1. From germline, CDR1 is SGHAT and CDR2 FQNNGV. Trimming cost V 5 bases and J 5 bases; bases outside gene matches: 10. The CDR3 runs 15 residues. CDR3 DNA sequence: TGTGCCAGCAGCCTAACCCCGACAGGGGTTTATGGCTACACCTTC. Its protein is CASSLTPTGVYGYTF.

This chain links TRBV21-1 with TRBJ2-1. TRBV21-1 is termed a pseudogene. There are 14 residues in the CDR3. CDR3: CASTKAISYNEQFF. The CDR3 DNA sequence: TGTGCCAGCACCAAAGCGATTTCCTACAATGAGCAGTTCTTC.

The chain combines TRBV6-1 with TRBJ1-2, with a weak D call TRBD1 (5 bases). Germline assignment: CDR1 MNHNS and CDR2 SASEGT. The V end was cut by 0 bases, the J end by 8 bases, with 10 bases between. The CDR3 is 13 amino acids. CDR3 amino acids: CASSEARGGGYTF. CDR3 nucleotides: TGTGCCAGCAGTGAAGCGCGGGGCGGGGGCTACACCTTC.

Concerning this clone itself: Other DNA sequences in this specimen translate into the identical CDR3. J is TRBJ1-4 and V is TRBV6-6, with 8 nucleotides matching TRBD1. This CDR3 spans 14 amino acids. Germline V CDR1 and CDR2: MNHNY, SVGAGI (reference sequence). The trim removed 6 bases at V and 7 bases at J, leaving 7 bases unmatched. Here the CDR3 DNA reads TGTGCCAGCAGAACCGGACAGGGAGGTGAAAAACTGTTTTTT. Residues: CASRTGQGGEKLFF.

The J gene is TRBJ1-1, the V gene TRBV12-5; 9 bases are shared with TRBD1. The CDR3 sequence is 15 residues long. Germline values: CDR1 LGHNT, CDR2 FRNRAP. V lost 2 bases to trimming and J lost 5 bases; unmatched junction nucleotides: 6. DNA for the CDR3: TGTGCTAGTGGTTTGTCTCCGACAGGGGGGACTGAAGCTTTCTTT. It is translated as CASGLSPTGGTEAFF. Looking up the rest from reference TRBV12-5 and TRBJ1-1 gives the full variable domain: DARVTQTPRHKVTEMGQEVTMRCQPILGHNTVFWYRQTMMQGLELLAYFRNRAPLDDSGMPKDRFSAEMPDATLATLKIQPSEPRDSAVYFCASGLSPTGGTEAFFGQGTRLTVV.

The chain joins TRBV6-1 to TRBJ1-2; TRBD1 aligns across 7 bases. CDR3 length: 14 amino acids. The V gene end was trimmed by 3 bases and the J gene end by 8 bases; junction bases not matched to a gene: 9. Per germline, CDR1 MNHNS and CDR2 SASEGT. The CDR3 bases are TGTGCCAGCAGTGAGGTAGTACAGGGGATGGGCTACACCTTC. Its protein product is CASSEVVQGMGYTF.